This T cell receptor beta chain appears in the sequencing data of a study of kidney transplant recipient with SARS-CoV-2 infection. This clonotype was counted at least ten times. TCRdb re-called the reads through MiXCR, storing one row per CDR3 protein. The sample carries 200,000 to 250,000 distinct CDR3 sequences, around 30% recorded once. Germline CDR1 SNHLY, CDR2 FYNNEI. Trimming took 9 bases from V and 8 from J; bases not matched to a gene: 12. The CDR3 covers 14 residues. The sequencing here drew on a blood sample, taken at baseline and between days 110 and 120 from a kidney transplant recipient. The chain carries TRBV2 and TRBJ2-4; 8 nucleotides align to TRBD1. The receptor comes from a male patient aged 30 to 40 who had COVID-19 and was a kidney transplant recipient. Some of the T cells might come from the graft donor. This CDR3 reads CASVSSGGKDIQYF. The CDR3 DNA is TGTGCCAGTGTGTCGTCAGGGGGCAAGGACATTCAGTACTTC.